The 32 T cell receptor beta chains given below trace back to one sample, sequenced in a study of blood T cell repertoires in COVID-19. TCRdb keeps only in-frame clones here, not all; method: immunoSEQ multiplex PCR. The data hold 75,000 to 95,000 clones, with 90% observed a single time. Sequenced input: peripheral blood. The receptors stem from a man aged 60 to 75 with acute or convalescent COVID-19.

This clone was seen a single time. The CDR3 loop is CASRNLRGGTGVQTGELFF. Here the CDR3 DNA reads TGTGCCAGCAGGAACCTCCGGGGGGGGACAGGGGTGCAAACCGGGGAGCTGTTTTTT. The chain is built from TRBV28 and TRBJ2-2; 10 bases fit TRBD1. CDR3 length: 19 residues. CDR1 MDHEN and CDR2 SYDVKM come from the germline V gene. With 6 bases clipped from V and 5 bases from J, the junction kept 18 bases outside the gene matches.

This chain's CDR3 is CASSPDTAYEQYF. The CDR3 DNA is TGCGCCAGCAGCCCTGACACGGCCTACGAGCAGTACTTC. The chain links TRBV5-1 to TRBJ2-7; D unclear. The V end lost 4 bases, the J end lost 2 bases, and 10 bases lay between the germline ends. CDR3 length: 13 amino acids. Germline CDR1 and CDR2: SGHRS and YFSETQ.

This clone has a single count. The chain links TRBV14 to TRBJ2-5, with D tentatively TRBD2 (6 bases). This CDR3 comprises 20 residues. V lost 0 bases, J lost 2 bases, and 25 bases lay in between. Germline CDR1 is SGHDN and CDR2 is FVKESK. DNA for the CDR3: TGTGCCAGCAGCCAAGACGACTATAGGATGACAATAGGAGGGCAAGAGACCCAGTACTTC. Its protein is CASSQDDYRMTIGGQETQYF. Full variable domain (missing parts from reference TRBV14 and TRBJ2-5): EAGVTQFPSHSVIEKGQTVTLRCDPISGHDNLYWYRRVMGKEIKFLLHFVKESKQDESGMPNNRFLAERTGGTYSTLKVQPAELEDSGVYFCASSQDDYRMTIGGQETQYFGPGTRLLVL.

This chain connects TRBV5-1 to TRBJ2-2; 7 bases map to TRBD1. Germline-derived CDR1 and CDR2 are SGHRS and YFSETQ. CDR3 length equals 18 residues. Losses at the gene ends were 1 base for V and 0 bases for J; bases not matched to a gene: 9. CDR3 nucleotides: TGCGCCAGCAGCTTGTTGGGTCCGGGACAGCCGAACACCGGGGAGCTGTTTTTT. Its protein product is CASSLLGPGQPNTGELFF.

This clone was seen only once. The chain employs TRBV11-2 and TRBJ2-7; no clear D gene. The germline V gene encodes CDR1 SGHAT and CDR2 FQNNGV. The CDR3 runs 12 residues. V was shortened by 6 bases and J by 0 bases, with 6 bases between the two germline ends. CDR3 amino acids: CASSRSSYEQYF. The DNA for the CDR3 is TGTGCCAGCAGTAGAAGCTCCTACGAGCAGTACTTC.

This sequence joins TRBV5-1 and TRBJ1-2; D gene unclear. CDR1 and CDR2 (germline): SGHRS, YFSETQ. This CDR3 region has 13 residues. V was cut by 4 bases and J by 6 bases, with 13 bases left in between. The CDR3 loop reads CASSPSGVDGYTF. CDR3 coding DNA: TGCGCCAGCAGCCCCAGCGGGGTCGATGGCTACACCTTC.

The rearrangement links TRBV11-3 to TRBJ1-6, with D uncertain. CDR3 length: 15 amino acids. The germline V and J ends were trimmed by 5 bases and 6 bases, with 14 bases remaining between them. Germline CDR1 reads SGHNT; CDR2 reads YENEEA. The CDR3 sequence is CASSQTGVSNSPLHF. In DNA form, the CDR3 reads TGTGCCAGCAGCCAAACGGGAGTTTCTAATTCACCCCTCCACTTT.

The chain couples TRBV23-1 to TRBJ1-5, with TRBD1 matching over 7 bases. TRBV23-1 is annotated as an ORF whose role is uncertain. The length of the CDR3 is 16 residues. V was clipped by 2 bases and J by 7 bases; unmatched bases: 11. Written as DNA, the CDR3 is TGCGCCAGCAGTCAAGTCGAAACAGGGGATGGACAGCCCCAGCATTTT. Amino acid sequence: CASSQVETGDGQPQHF.

The chain joins TRBV18 to TRBJ1-5; no clear D. V shed 5 bases and J shed 9 bases, with 14 bases lying between them. CDR1 is KGHSH, CDR2 LQKENI, per germline. The length of the CDR3 is 13 residues. Written as DNA, the CDR3 is TGTGCCAGCTCATCCTCGGAGGGCCTGCCCCAGCATTTT. Amino acid sequence: CASSSSEGLPQHF.

The CDR3: CASSLIPGLAPYNEQFF. CDR3 DNA: TGTGCCAGCAGCCTTATACCGGGACTAGCGCCATACAATGAGCAGTTCTTC. The chain couples TRBV7-2 to TRBJ2-1, with TRBD2 matching over 10 bases. The CDR3 loop spans 17 amino acids. Germline CDR1 and CDR2: SGHTA and FQGNSA. The V segment lost 5 bases and the J segment 4 bases; nucleotides outside the gene matches: 11.

This chain joins TRBV28 and TRBJ2-1; 8 bases match TRBD2. Germline loops: CDR1 MDHEN, CDR2 SYDVKM. The CDR3 covers 16 residues. The trim removed 6 bases at V and 0 bases at J, leaving 7 bases unmatched. The CDR3 protein is CASRSGSGISYNEQFF. DNA for the CDR3: TGTGCCAGCAGGTCGGGTAGCGGGATCTCCTACAATGAGCAGTTCTTC. Looking up the rest from reference TRBV28 and TRBJ2-1 gives the full variable domain: DVKVTQSSRYLVKRTGEKVFLECVQDMDHENMFWYRQDPGLGLRLIYFSYDVKMKEKGDIPEGYSVSREKKERFSLILESASTNQTSMYLCASRSGSGISYNEQFFGPGTRLTVL.

The gene calls are TRBV4-3 and TRBJ1-2; 9 bases match TRBD1. J was trimmed by 1 base and V by 0 bases; bases with no gene match: 3. The CDR3 covers 16 residues. Germline V gives CDR1 LGHNA, CDR2 YSLEER. For the CDR3, the DNA is TGCGCCAGCAGCCAAGAACCGGGACAGGGTAACTATGGCTACACCTTC. This codes for CASSQEPGQGNYGYTF.

V usage is TRBV13 and J usage is TRBJ2-7; 9 nucleotides align to TRBD1. The ends lost 0 bases at V and 6 bases at J; junction bases unmatched: 3. Per the germline V gene, CDR1 is PRHDT and CDR2 is FYEKMQ (reference sequence). The CDR3 is 14 residues long. The DNA of the CDR3 is TGTGCCAGCAGCTTAGGGGACAGGGGTGGCGAGCAGTACTTC. Amino acids: CASSLGDRGGEQYF.

V gene TRBV29-1 combines with J gene TRBJ2-7, with a weak D call TRBD1 (7 bases). Trimming removed 7 bases at V and 5 bases at J, with 18 bases between. The CDR3 extends over 13 amino acids. Germline CDR1 reads SQVTM; CDR2 reads ANQGSEA. DNA for the CDR3: TGCAGCGCGATGACAGGGAGGACGAACGAGCAGTACTTC. Translated, it gives CSAMTGRTNEQYF.

V usage is TRBV6-5 and J usage is TRBJ1-2; D is possibly TRBD1 (5 bases). Germline V lookup: CDR1 MNHEY, CDR2 SVGAGI. The CDR3 is made up of 13 amino acids. The V gene lost 6 bases and the J gene lost 8 bases, with 16 bases spanning the gap. In DNA, the CDR3 is TGTGCCAGCAGCCCCGGCGGGGGATGGGGCTACACCTTC. It codes for CASSPGGGWGYTF.

This rearrangement joins TRBV4-3 to TRBJ2-7; 12 positions agree with TRBD2. V dropped 1 base and J dropped 3; count of bases not matched to a gene: 4. The CDR3 sequence is 16 residues long. Germline V gene sequence: CDR1 LGHNA, CDR2 YSLEER. This chain's CDR3 is CASSQGTSGDYYEQYF. The CDR3 bases are TGCGCCAGCAGCCAAGGGACTAGCGGGGATTACTACGAGCAGTACTTC.

The genes are TRBV6-5 and TRBJ1-5; 7 positions match TRBD1. The CDR3 runs to 15 residues. With 9 bases clipped from V and 0 bases from J, the junction kept 8 bases outside the gene matches. Germline-derived CDR1 and CDR2 are MNHEY and SVGAGI. CDR3 amino acids: CASDRVINSNQPQHF. For the CDR3, the DNA is TGTGCCAGTGACAGGGTTATTAATAGCAATCAGCCCCAGCATTTT.

The chain joins TRBV24-1 to TRBJ1-4; 11 bases line up with TRBD1. This CDR3 region has 16 residues. J gave up 5 bases and V 4 bases, and 5 bases lay outside the gene matches. CDR1 is KGHDR and CDR2 is SFDVKD in the germline V gene. The CDR3 protein is CATSEVGTGGNEKLFF. The CDR3 region has the DNA TGTGCCACCAGTGAAGTGGGGACAGGGGGGAATGAAAAACTGTTTTTT.

This rearrangement joins TRBV15 to TRBJ1-4; D uncertain. The V gene's germline CDR1 is LNHNV and CDR2 YYDKDF (reference sequence). Trimming shortened V by 1 base and J by 7 bases, and 13 bases separated the two germline ends. The CDR3 has 15 residues. CDR3 protein: CATSRGGKTGEKLFF. Here the CDR3 DNA reads TGTGCCACCAGCAGAGGAGGGAAGACGGGTGAAAAACTGTTTTTT. The full variable domain, rest sourced from reference TRBV15 and TRBJ1-4, is DAMVIQNPRYQVTQFGKPVTLSCSQTLNHNVMYWYQQKSSQAPKLLFHYYDKDFNNEADTPDNFQSRRPNTSFCFLDIRSPGLGDTAMYLCATSRGGKTGEKLFFGSGTQLSVL.

This clone showed up just once. V usage is TRBV28 and J usage is TRBJ1-4; the match to TRBD1 covers 7 bases. Germline loops: CDR1 MDHEN, CDR2 SYDVKM. This CDR3 is 17 amino acids long. The ends lost 6 bases at V and 7 bases at J; junction bases unmatched: 17. CDR3 region: CASSSTRQGMAREKLFF. In nucleotides, the CDR3 is TGTGCCAGCAGCTCCACCCGACAGGGAATGGCCCGTGAAAAACTGTTTTTT.

CDR3 sequence: CASSSRDRGGPDTQYF. The CDR3 bases are TGTGCCAGCAGCTCCCGGGACAGGGGTGGTCCTGATACGCAGTATTTT. The chain links TRBV7-2 to TRBJ2-3, with 10 nucleotides matching TRBD1. Germline CDR1 and CDR2: SGHTA and FQGNSA. J lost 6 bases, V lost 4 bases, and 10 bases had no gene match. The CDR3 is 16 amino acids.

The gene calls are TRBV10-1 and TRBJ1-1, with TRBD1 matching 7 bases. This CDR3 is 12 amino acids long. The germline V gene has CDR1 WNHNN and CDR2 SYGVQD (reference sequence). Losses at the gene ends were 3 bases for V and 7 bases for J; bases not matched to a gene: 2. CDR3 loop: CASSEDRDEAFF. The CDR3 DNA follows: TGCGCCAGCAGTGAAGACAGGGATGAAGCTTTCTTT.

V usage is TRBV4-2 and J usage is TRBJ2-7; D is perhaps TRBD2 (6 bases). The CDR3 totals 16 residues. Trimming removed 0 bases at V and 5 bases at J, with 17 bases between. Germline loops: CDR1 LGHNA, CDR2 YNFKEQ. The CDR3 reads CASSQEGGGGYDEQYF. CDR3 bases: TGTGCCAGCAGCCAAGAGGGGGGAGGAGGTTACGACGAGCAGTACTTC.

The CDR3 DNA sequence: TGTGCCAGCAGCCCGGGGCCGGGAGGAGGTACCGGGGAGCTGTTTTTT. This codes for CASSPGPGGGTGELFF. The chain couples TRBV3-1 (or the pseudogene TRBV3-2) to TRBJ2-2, with 7 bases lining up with TRBD2. The CDR3 is 16 amino acids. Germline trimming cut 4 bases from V and 5 bases from J; bases unmatched to any gene: 10. Germline V gives CDR1 LGHDT, CDR2 YNNKEL (reference sequence).

The genes are TRBV7-9 and TRBJ2-7, with D perhaps matching TRBD2 (6 bases). This CDR3 is 17 amino acids long. Germline lookup yields CDR1 SEHNR and CDR2 FQNEAQ (reference sequence). V was cut by 5 bases and J by 7 bases, with 27 bases left in between. This CDR3 reads CASSQETSKGPYGEQYF. The CDR3 coding sequence is TGTGCCAGCAGCCAAGAGACTAGTAAGGGTCCCTATGGAGAGCAGTACTTC.

CDR3 coding DNA: TGTGCCAGCAGCTTCAGGACAGGGGAAGCTTTCTTT. It translates to CASSFRTGEAFF. The chain joins TRBV11-3 to TRBJ1-1; 8 positions agree with TRBD1. Looked up from germline, CDR1 is SGHNT and CDR2 is YENEEA. V was clipped by 3 bases and J by 8 bases; unmatched bases: 2. The CDR3 is 12 amino acids.

Only one count was recorded for this clone. The chain carries TRBV6-2 or TRBV6-3 and TRBJ2-2, with no clear D. The CDR3 is 15 amino acids. Trimming took off 2 bases at V and 0 bases at J, with 7 bases between the two ends. Germline V gives CDR1 MNHEY, CDR2 SVGEGT. The DNA of the CDR3 is TGTGCCAGCAGTTACATACGCGCGAACACCGGGGAGCTGTTTTTT. Amino acid sequence: CASSYIRANTGELFF.

This clone was counted once. The V call is TRBV29-1, the J call TRBJ2-7, with D hard to call. The CDR3 length is 13 residues. V lost 4 bases and J 3 bases, leaving 13 bases between the germline ends. CDR1 is SQVTM, CDR2 ANQGSEA, per germline. CDR3 nucleotides: TGCAGCGTTGTTAACGGAGAAAACTACGAGCAGTACTTC. It specifies CSVVNGENYEQYF.

The chain uses TRBV5-6 and TRBJ2-5, with D possibly TRBD2 on 6 matching bases. This CDR3 is built from 16 residues. V lost 4 bases and J 3 bases, leaving 19 bases between the germline ends. Germline-derived CDR1 and CDR2 are SGHDT and YYEEEE. The CDR3 spells CASSLYRWRVKETQYF. CDR3 sequence (DNA): TGTGCCAGCAGCCTGTATAGGTGGAGGGTTAAAGAGACCCAGTACTTC. Together with reference TRBV5-6 and TRBJ2-5, the CDR3 gives the full variable domain: DAGVTQSPTHLIKTRGQQVTLRCSPKSGHDTVSWYQQALGQGPQFIFQYYEEEERQRGNFPDRFSGHQFPNYSSELNVNALLLGDSALYLCASSLYRWRVKETQYFGPGTRLLVL.

The chain has TRBV4-3 and TRBJ1-2; D uncertain. Trimming pared 4 bases from V and 3 bases from J, leaving 15 bases between. The CDR3 sequence is 15 residues long. Germline values: CDR1 LGHNA, CDR2 YSLEER. CDR3 sequence (DNA): TGCGCCAGCAGCCCAGTGGGTTCGCGGGACTATGGCTACACCTTC. As protein: CASSPVGSRDYGYTF.

The rearrangement links TRBV6-2 or TRBV6-3 to TRBJ1-5; D remains ambiguous. The V end was cut by 5 bases, the J end by 10 bases, with 12 bases between. The CDR3 extends over 12 amino acids. CDR1 is MNHEY, CDR2 SVGEGT, per germline. The CDR3 loop is CASSDHTGPQHF. Written as DNA, the CDR3 is TGTGCCAGCAGTGACCATACGGGACCCCAGCATTTT.

The chain employs TRBV11-2 and TRBJ1-2; weak D call: TRBD1 (5 bases). This CDR3 comprises 14 residues. CDR1 is SGHAT, CDR2 FQNNGV, per germline. The V end lost 5 bases, the J end lost 1 base, and 11 bases lay between the germline ends. Written as DNA, the CDR3 is TGTGCCAGCAGCGCCGACAGAATTAACTATGGCTACACCTTC. It yields the protein CASSADRINYGYTF.